This TCR beta chain is drawn from a study of T cell responses to AZD1222 COVID-19 vaccine. Study-wide results and limits: Repertoires were obtained solely post-peak T cell response. Baseline testing showed seropositivity in only five to seven AZD1222 recipients. Most donors were white British and more were female, and clonal diversity was possibly underestimated. Distributed over spike, vaccine-associated CD4 TCRs predominated at 160-218 and 743-854.

With regard to this clone: The antigen remains unidentified.

Method: immunoSEQ multiplex PCR; TCRdb's copy keeps in-frame clones and lacks some. The repertoire holds 200,000 to 250,000 clones, about 92% seen once, with roughly 1% in the top ten. The CDR3 covers 19 residues. The chain carries TRBV21-1 and TRBJ1-4; the listed D gene, TRBD1, was not tested against the DNA. TRBV21-1 counts as a pseudogene. The clonotype comes from an adult in good health. Sequencing was performed on peripheral blood, taken on day 0 of MenACWY control vaccination. CDR3 DNA: TGTGCCAGCAGCAAACGCGAGCCAACAGCCCGCGTGGCTAATGAAAAACTGTTTTTT. Protein sequence: CASSKREPTARVANEKLFF.